This TCR beta chain emerged from a study of blood T cell repertoires in COVID-19. As for the study in general: Acute and convalescent COVID-19 specimens originated in the United States, Italy and Spain. In each case, the material was cDNA or gDNA derived from T cells, B-cell-depleted T cells, or PBMCs.

This clone was seen more than once but under ten times. In germline, CDR1 is SGDLS, CDR2 YYNGEE. The CDR3 spans 16 residues. V lost 4 bases to trimming and J lost 1 base; unmatched junction nucleotides: 7. Authors' methods: Scientists estimated how many nucleated cells there were by amplifying reference gene primers. Clones were read by immunoSEQ multiplex PCR, and TCRdb kept only the in-frame ones, dropping some. D and trimming were read from the DNA, whereas the V and J calls and clone size are those reported in that table. The sample lists some 350,000 clones, around 91% seen once, with about 7% in the top ten.

The chain couples TRBV9 to TRBJ2-2; 7 bases align to TRBD1. The sequenced sample was peripheral blood. This clonotype was obtained from a man between 18 and 29 years old with active or convalescent COVID-19. CDR3 bases: TGTGCCAGCAGCCCGAGACAGGGACGGAACACCGGGGAGCTGTTTTTT. This codes for CASSPRQGRNTGELFF.